Below, 15 T cell receptor beta chains from the same sample are listed, as sequenced in a study of blood T cell repertoires in COVID-19. This table comes from immunoSEQ multiplex PCR, and its TCRdb copy is limited to in-frame clones, with some not included. The sample carries under 450,000 clones, about 88% recorded once. The sample consisted of PBMCs or T cells enriched from blood (not recorded which). All receptors derive from a woman in her 30s who had recovered from COVID-19.

A few counts support this clone. The V call is TRBV28, the J call TRBJ1-1, with D unresolved. This CDR3 has 12 amino acids. CDR1 is MDHEN, CDR2 SYDVKM, per germline. V shed 6 bases and J shed 4 bases, with 9 bases lying between them. This chain's CDR3 is CASSPYSTEAFF. The CDR3 DNA sequence: TGTGCCAGCAGCCCCTACAGCACTGAAGCTTTCTTT.

The J gene is TRBJ1-2, the V gene TRBV10-3, with D uncertain. CDR3 size: 13 residues. Between the trimmed V and J ends, which lost 3 bases and 0 bases, there was a span of 5 bases. CDR1 and CDR2 (germline): ENHRY, SYGVKD. The CDR3 coding sequence is TGTGCCATCAGTGAATCAGCTAACTATGGCTACACCTTC. This encodes CAISESANYGYTF.

This sequence joins TRBV6-1 and TRBJ2-3; D not certain. CDR1 and CDR2 (germline): MNHNS, SASEGT. Between the trimmed V and J ends, which lost 2 bases and 0 bases, there was a span of 15 bases. The CDR3 totals 17 residues. The CDR3: CASSELSTSTSTDTQYF. CDR3 sequence (DNA): TGTGCCAGCAGTGAATTAAGTACCTCTACTAGCACAGATACGCAGTATTTT.

This clone was observed a single time. The chain combines TRBV19 with TRBJ2-6, with 12 bases identical to TRBD1. V shed 5 bases, J shed 3 bases, and the junction held 8 bases outside the gene matches. Germline V CDR1 and CDR2: LNHDA, SQIVND (reference sequence). This CDR3 has 18 amino acids. The CDR3 here is CASSARDRGLYGANVLTF. The CDR3 DNA sequence: TGTGCCAGTAGTGCACGGGACAGGGGGCTATATGGGGCCAACGTCCTGACTTTC.

The chain is built from TRBV24-1 and TRBJ1-2; TRBD1 might be the D (5 bases). The CDR3 loop spans 16 amino acids. Between the trimmed V and J ends, which lost 4 bases and 2 bases, there was a span of 16 bases. Germline CDR1 KGHDR, CDR2 SFDVKD. The CDR3 DNA is TGTGCCACCAGTGAAATAAGACAGAAAAGGAACTATGGCTACACCTTC. This encodes CATSEIRQKRNYGYTF.

This chain uses TRBV5-1 with TRBJ1-1, with TRBD1 as a possible D gene (6 bases). Germline lookup yields CDR1 SGHRS and CDR2 YFSETQ. The CDR3 contains 16 residues. V lost 1 base, J lost 0 bases, and 13 bases lay in between. CDR3 coding DNA: TGCGCCAGCAGCTTGTTTCAGGGGTCGCTGAACACTGAAGCTTTCTTT. The encoded protein is CASSLFQGSLNTEAFF.

This clone has a single count. The chain employs TRBV28 and TRBJ1-4; tentative D call: TRBD1 (6 bases). Germline assignment: CDR1 MDHEN and CDR2 SYDVKM. This CDR3 is built from 16 residues. Trimming took 5 bases from V and 2 from J, leaving 15 bases between them. DNA for the CDR3: TGTGCCAGCAGTACGAATCCGGGGGGCACTAATGAAAAACTGTTTTTT. Translation: CASSTNPGGTNEKLFF.

This CDR3 is CASSQRGVGLAEVYNEQFF. DNA of the CDR3: TGCGCCAGCAGCCAGAGAGGGGTCGGACTAGCGGAAGTATACAATGAGCAGTTCTTC. The chain has TRBV4-1 and TRBJ2-1, with 10 bases lining up with TRBD2. The CDR3 sequence is 19 residues long. In germline, CDR1 is MGHRA, CDR2 YSYEKL. The J segment lost 4 bases and the V segment lost 3 bases, leaving 15 bases of the junction unmatched.

The rearrangement joins TRBV5-1 to TRBJ1-3, with a weak D call TRBD1 (5 bases). This CDR3 is 15 amino acids long. Trimming left V 1 base short and J 2 bases short, with 10 bases between. Germline loops: CDR1 SGHRS, CDR2 YFSETQ. The CDR3 DNA reads TGCGCCAGCAGCTTGTCGGGGGGAACTGGAAACACCATATATTTT. Amino acid sequence: CASSLSGGTGNTIYF.

This chain joins TRBV29-1 and TRBJ1-2; D is ambiguous. V lost 5 bases and J lost 4, with 14 bases in between. Germline V gene sequence: CDR1 SQVTM, CDR2 ANQGSEA. CDR3 length equals 13 residues. The CDR3, as DNA: TGCAGCGTTCTCCCGGGTCTCAGCTATGGCTACACCTTC. It codes for CSVLPGLSYGYTF.

The V call is TRBV7-9, the J call TRBJ2-7; weak D call: TRBD1 (6 bases). V lost 0 bases and J lost 3, with 6 bases in between. CDR3 length equals 13 residues. The V gene's germline CDR1 is SEHNR and CDR2 FQNEAQ (reference sequence). CDR3 loop: CASSLAQGYEQYF. The CDR3, as DNA: TGTGCCAGCAGCTTAGCACAGGGCTACGAGCAGTACTTC. The whole variable domain, remainder taken from reference TRBV7-9 and TRBJ2-7, is DTGVSQNPRHKITKRGQNVTFRCDPISEHNRLYWYRQTLGQGPEFLTYFQNEAQLEKSRLLSDRFSAERPKGSFSTLEIQRTEQGDSAMYLCASSLAQGYEQYFGPGTRLTVT.

This chain connects TRBV20-1 to TRBJ2-3; TRBD2 matches at 8 bases. V lost 3 bases and J lost 5; bases outside the gene matches: 7. The V gene's germline CDR1 is DFQATT and CDR2 SNEGSKA (reference sequence). There are 14 residues in the CDR3. CDR3 in amino acids: CSASWGSGGDTQYF. The DNA of the CDR3 is TGCAGTGCTAGTTGGGGGAGCGGGGGAGATACGCAGTATTTT.

This rearrangement joins TRBV3-1 (or the pseudogene TRBV3-2) to TRBJ2-1; 11 bases fit TRBD2. This CDR3 has 15 residues. Germline V gene sequence: CDR1 LGHDT, CDR2 YNNKEL (reference sequence). The junction had 2 bases not matched to a gene; V was cut back by 3 bases and J by 4 bases. The CDR3 here is CASSQIAGGYNEQFF. In DNA form, the CDR3 reads TGTGCCAGCAGCCAGATAGCGGGGGGGTACAATGAGCAGTTCTTC.

The V and J genes are TRBV3-1 (or the pseudogene TRBV3-2) and TRBJ2-2; 12 positions match TRBD2. Germline V gene data show CDR1 as LGHDT and CDR2 as YNNKEL (reference sequence). The junction had 5 bases not matched to a gene; V was cut back by 4 bases and J by 5 bases. The CDR3 loop spans 16 amino acids. In DNA, the CDR3 is TGTGCCAGCAGCCCGACTAGCGGGAGTGCAACCGGGGAGCTGTTTTTT. Translation gives CASSPTSGSATGELFF.

V gene TRBV11-1 combines with J gene TRBJ1-4; D possibly corresponds to TRBD1 (6 bases). The V end lost 5 bases, the J end lost 5 bases, and 12 bases lay between the germline ends. The CDR3 has 14 residues. CDR1 is SGHAT and CDR2 is FQDESV in the germline V gene (reference sequence). The CDR3 region has the DNA TGTGCCAGCAGCGGATGGGGGCCCAATGAAAAACTGTTTTTT. It yields the protein CASSGWGPNEKLFF.